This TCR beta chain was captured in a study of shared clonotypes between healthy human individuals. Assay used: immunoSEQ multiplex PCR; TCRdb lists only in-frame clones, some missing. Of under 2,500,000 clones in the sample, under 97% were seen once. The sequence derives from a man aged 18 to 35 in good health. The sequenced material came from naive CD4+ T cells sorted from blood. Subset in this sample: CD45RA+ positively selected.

The CDR3, as DNA: TGTGCCAGCAGCTCGAGGGGAATAGATAATTCACCCCTCCACTTT. Residues: CASSSRGIDNSPLHF. The V and J genes are TRBV9 and TRBJ1-6, with TRBD1 as a possible D gene (5 bases). The germline gives CDR1 SGDLS, CDR2 YYNGEE. CDR3 length: 15 residues. Trimming shortened V by 4 bases and J by 5 bases, and 13 bases separated the two germline ends.